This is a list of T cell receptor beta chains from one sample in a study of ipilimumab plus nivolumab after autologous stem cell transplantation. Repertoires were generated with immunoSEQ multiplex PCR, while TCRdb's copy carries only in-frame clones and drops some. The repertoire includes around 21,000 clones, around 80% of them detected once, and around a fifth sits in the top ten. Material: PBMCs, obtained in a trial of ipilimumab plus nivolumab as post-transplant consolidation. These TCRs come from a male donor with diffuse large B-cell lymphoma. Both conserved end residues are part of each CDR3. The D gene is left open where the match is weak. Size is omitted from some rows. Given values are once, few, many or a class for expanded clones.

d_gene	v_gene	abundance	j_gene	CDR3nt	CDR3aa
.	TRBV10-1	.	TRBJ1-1	TGCGCCAGCAGTGAGTCGGGGGGGCCTGAAGCTTTCTTT	CASSESGGPEAFF
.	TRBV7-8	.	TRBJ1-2	TGTGCCAGCAGCTCCCCAAGTCTCAATCAAGGGTCCAACTATGGCTACACCTTC	CASSSPSLNQGSNYGYTF
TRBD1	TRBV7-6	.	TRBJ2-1	TGTGCCAGCAGCTCGCGGACAGGGAACAATGAGCAGTTCTTC	CASSSRTGNNEQFF
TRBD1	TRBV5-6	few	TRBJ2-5	TGTGCCAGCAGCCGTACAGGGGGGTTGTTGGAGACCCAGTACTTC	CASSRTGGLLETQYF
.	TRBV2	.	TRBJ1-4	TGTGTGGGGCTCCCCTCGTCTAATGAAAAACTGTTTTTT	CVGLPSSNEKLFF
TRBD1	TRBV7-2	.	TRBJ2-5	TGTGCCAGCAGCTTAGTTGGGACAGGGCCGGAGACCCAGTACTTC	CASSLVGTGPETQYF
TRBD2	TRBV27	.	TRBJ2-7	TGTGCCAGCAGTTCGGGGGGGCAGTCCTACGAGCAGTACTTC	CASSSGGQSYEQYF
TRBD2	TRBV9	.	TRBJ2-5	TGTGCCAGCAGCCCCCCGGGGGGGGTCGAGACCCAGTACTTC	CASSPPGGVETQYF
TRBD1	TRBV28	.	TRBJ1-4	TGTGCCAGCAGTTCCACCTCTACCGGGACAGTAAATGAAAAACTGTTTTTT	CASSSTSTGTVNEKLFF
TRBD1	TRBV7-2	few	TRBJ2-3	TGTGCCAGCAGCTTAGGACAGGGGATCACAGATACGCAGTATTTT	CASSLGQGITDTQYF
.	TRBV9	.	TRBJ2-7	TGTGCCAGCAGCGTATATGGGAACGAGCAGTACTTC	CASSVYGNEQYF
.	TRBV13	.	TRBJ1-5	TGTGCCAGCAGCTTGGGGTATCAGCCCCAGCATTTT	CASSLGYQPQHF
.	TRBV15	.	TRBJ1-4	TGTGCCACCAGGCCCCTCGAGGGCAGGGGTAATGAAAAACTGTTTTTT	CATRPLEGRGNEKLFF
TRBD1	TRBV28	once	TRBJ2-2	TGTGCCACCGGGACAGGGTTTTCCGGGGAGCTGTTTTTT	CATGTGFSGELFF
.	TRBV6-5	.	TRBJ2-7	TGTGCCAGCAGCCGTACTCAGGGTTACGAGCAGTACTTC	CASSRTQGYEQYF
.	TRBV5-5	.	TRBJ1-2	TGTGCCAGCAGCTTGTACGGCGGAACTAACTATGGCTACACCTTC	CASSLYGGTNYGYTF
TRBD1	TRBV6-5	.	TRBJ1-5	TGTGCCAGCAGGCGGGACAGGGGGGTAGATCAGCCCCAGCATTTT	CASRRDRGVDQPQHF
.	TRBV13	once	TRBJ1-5	TGTGCCAGCAGCTCCCGGGGCCAGATACTGAGAGGGCAGCCCCAGCATTTT	CASSSRGQILRGQPQHF
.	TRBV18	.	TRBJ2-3	TGTGCCAGCTCACCCGCGGTAGATACGCAGTATTTT	CASSPAVDTQYF
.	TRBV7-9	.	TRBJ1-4	TGTGCCAGCAGCTTATCAGGGAATGGGGCAACTAATGAAAAACTGTTTTTT	CASSLSGNGATNEKLFF
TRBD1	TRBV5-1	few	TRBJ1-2	TGCGCCAGCAGCTTGGGACAGGGTCTCTATGGCTACACCTTC	CASSLGQGLYGYTF
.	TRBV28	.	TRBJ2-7	TGTGCCAGCAGTTCTACAGGGCCCTACGAGCAGTACTTC	CASSSTGPYEQYF
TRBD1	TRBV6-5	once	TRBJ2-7	TGTGCCAGCAGCTACCGGCAGGGGGCTCTCGAGCAGTACTTC	CASSYRQGALEQYF
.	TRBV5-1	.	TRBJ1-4	TGCGCCAGCAGCCCCGGGGCCTCAACTAATGAAAAACTGTTTTTT	CASSPGASTNEKLFF